The following is a TCR beta chain sequence with its context. These data come from a study of blood T cells in healthy people across ages. About the study: About one barcoded TCR beta cDNA was captured per two T cells.

The use of a sample-barcoded 5' primer and a J-beta primer mix characterized a second PCR of about 6 to 12 cycles. TCRdb used MiXCR to reprocess the 5' RACE reads, holding one entry per CDR3 protein. The top ten hold 3.6% of the sample, which has 450,000 to 600,000 distinct CDR3 sequences, 25% to 35% seen once. In germline, CDR1 is SGDLS, CDR2 YYNGEE. V shed 3 bases, J shed 7 bases, and the junction held 2 bases outside the gene matches. This CDR3 is 13 amino acids long. Isolated per sample were at least 6.5 million PBMCs. These data were also reused for a study on T cells of mothers and their children.

The sequence was collected from a boy aged 2-9 years in good health. The genes are TRBV9 and TRBJ2-3; 10 nucleotides match TRBD2. Specimen: blood. CDR3 coding DNA: TGTGCCAGCAGCGCTAGCGGGGGTTATACGCAGTATTTT. Its translation: CASSASGGYTQYF. Drawing the rest from reference TRBV9 and TRBJ2-3, the complete variable domain is DSGVTQTPKHLITATGQRVTLRCSPRSGDLSVYWYQQSLDQGLQFLIQYYNGEERAKGNILERFSAQQFPDLHSELNLSSLELGDSALYFCASSASGGYTQYFGPGTRLTVL.